Below, 15 T cell receptor beta chains from the same sample are listed, as sequenced in a study of vaccination effects on CD4 cells after COVID-19. Assay used: immunoSEQ multiplex PCR; TCRdb lists only in-frame clones, some missing. The sample records 41,000 or so clones, 77% being singletons. Using viral peptide pools, the ViraFEST assay grew out antigen-specific CD4+ T cells prior to sequencing. Having been cultured for under twelve days, the cells underwent CD4+ T cell isolation. None of these healthy vaccinees had been infected with SARS-CoV-2 before vaccination. The antigens these receptors bind are not known. Sequencing used CD4+ T cells from PBMCs cultured with HCoV-NL63 spike peptides, obtained before COVID-19 vaccination. These receptors were obtained from a human donor who received a COVID-19 vaccine.

The genes are TRBV19 and TRBJ1-5; 8 bases align to TRBD1. Germline V lookup: CDR1 LNHDA, CDR2 SQIVND (reference sequence). The ends lost 7 bases at V and 5 bases at J; junction bases unmatched: 16. This CDR3 has 17 amino acids. The CDR3 bases are TGTGCCAGTACCGACCCCAGGGAGCAGGGGGCTCATCAGCCCCAGCATTTT. Encoded protein: CASTDPREQGAHQPQHF. Using reference TRBV19 and TRBJ1-5 for the parts outside the CDR3, the full variable domain is DGGITQSPKYLFRKEGQNVTLSCEQNLNHDAMYWYRQDPGQGLRLIYYSQIVNDFQKGDIAEGYSVSREKKESFPLTVTSAQKNPTAFYLCASTDPREQGAHQPQHFGDGTRLSIL.

Only one count was recorded for this clone. The chain is built from TRBV9 and TRBJ2-5, with 7 bases lining up with TRBD1. The ends lost 4 bases at V and 1 base at J; junction bases unmatched: 7. This CDR3 is built from 15 residues. Germline V lookup: CDR1 SGDLS, CDR2 YYNGEE. The CDR3 here is CASSKIGTAQETQYF. As DNA, the CDR3 is TGTGCCAGCAGCAAAATTGGGACAGCCCAAGAGACCCAGTACTTC.

This chain uses TRBV30 with TRBJ1-4, with D tentatively TRBD1 (5 bases). Germline V CDR1 and CDR2: GTSNPN, SVGIG (reference sequence). The germline V and J ends were trimmed by 8 bases and 7 bases, with 17 bases remaining between them. CDR3 length equals 13 residues. The CDR3 coding sequence is TGTGCCACCAGGACGAACGGGGGTGAAAAACTGTTTTTT. It encodes CATRTNGGEKLFF.

The chain has TRBV28 and TRBJ1-4; D may be TRBD1 (5 bases). From germline, CDR1 is MDHEN and CDR2 SYDVKM. V lost 6 bases, J lost 5 bases, and 19 bases lay in between. The CDR3 has 16 amino acids. CDR3 DNA: TGTGCCAGCAGGACTACGAAAAGGGGCCTCAATGAAAAACTGTTTTTT. Amino acid sequence: CASRTTKRGLNEKLFF.

The gene calls are TRBV10-3 and TRBJ2-1; 9 bases align to TRBD1. The germline V gene encodes CDR1 ENHRY and CDR2 SYGVKD. Germline trimming cut 6 bases from V and 8 bases from J; bases unmatched to any gene: 8. The CDR3 loop spans 14 amino acids. The CDR3 is CAIRVDRGMYEQFF. The CDR3, as DNA: TGTGCCATCAGGGTGGACAGGGGTATGTATGAGCAGTTCTTC.

The V call is TRBV4-2, the J call TRBJ2-3, with D possibly matching TRBD1 (7 bases). The CDR3 length is 17 residues. CDR1 and CDR2 (germline): LGHNA, YNFKEQ. Trimming took off 2 bases at V and 2 bases at J, with 17 bases between the two ends. Here the CDR3 DNA reads TGTGCCAGCAGCCAACTCCCACAGGGGAGGAACACAGATACGCAGTATTTT. Translating gives CASSQLPQGRNTDTQYF.

There are a few counts of this clone. The chain recombines TRBV10-3 with TRBJ1-2, with unresolved D. V lost 3 bases and J 0 bases, leaving 11 bases between the germline ends. The germline V gene has CDR1 ENHRY and CDR2 SYGVKD. This CDR3 comprises 15 residues. CDR3 bases: TGTGCCATCAGTGATAGGCAGCCAGCTAACTATGGCTACACCTTC. This encodes CAISDRQPANYGYTF.

The chain joins TRBV19 to TRBJ1-2, with unresolved D. Germline CDR1 is LNHDA and CDR2 is SQIVND (reference sequence). The length of the CDR3 is 11 residues. V was shortened by 3 bases and J by 5 bases, with 4 bases between the two germline ends. DNA of the CDR3: TGTGCCAGTAGTATTGGTTATGGCTACACCTTC. It yields the protein CASSIGYGYTF.

This clone was counted between two and nine times. The chain employs TRBV6-2 or TRBV6-3 and TRBJ1-1, with D perhaps matching TRBD1 (6 bases). Trimming took 5 bases from V and 0 from J, leaving 16 bases between them. This CDR3 is built from 16 residues. Germline V CDR1 and CDR2: MNHEY, SVGEGT. The CDR3 reads CASSENREQMNTEAFF. The CDR3 DNA is TGTGCCAGCAGTGAGAACAGGGAACAGATGAACACTGAAGCTTTCTTT.

This clone was counted only a few times. The chain carries TRBV11-2 and TRBJ1-1, with no clear D. The CDR3 sequence is 11 residues long. The germline CDR1 and CDR2 sequences are SGHAT and FQNNGV. V was shortened by 1 base and J by 4 bases, with 1 base between the two germline ends. The CDR3 loop reads CASSLATEAFF. The CDR3 region has the DNA TGTGCCAGCAGCTTAGCCACTGAAGCTTTCTTT.

V and J are TRBV5-1 and TRBJ2-6; D not certain. CDR3 length: 19 amino acids. CDR1 is SGHRS and CDR2 is YFSETQ in the germline V gene. V lost 0 bases to trimming and J lost 0 bases, with 16 bases between them. CDR3 in amino acids: CASSLAGRVSYSGANVLTF. In DNA form, the CDR3 reads TGCGCCAGCAGCTTGGCTGGGCGTGTTTCCTACTCTGGGGCCAACGTCCTGACTTTC.

This chain connects TRBV5-8 to TRBJ1-5; D is perhaps TRBD1 (5 bases). Germline values: CDR1 SGHTS, CDR2 YDEGEE. V was trimmed by 4 bases and J by 4 bases, leaving 18 bases between them. The CDR3 extends over 16 amino acids. CDR3 coding DNA: TGTGCCAGCAGCGGGCGGGGGAGGGGTTCTAATCAGCCCCAGCATTTT. It translates to CASSGRGRGSNQPQHF.

V usage is TRBV6-5 and J usage is TRBJ1-3; D remains ambiguous. V lost 0 bases to trimming and J lost 4 bases, with 13 bases between them. Germline V lookup: CDR1 MNHEY, CDR2 SVGAGI. There are 16 residues in the CDR3. The CDR3 DNA reads TGTGCCAGCAGTTACTCCTGGCAGGATTGGGGAAACACCATATATTTT. Protein product: CASSYSWQDWGNTIYF.

V is TRBV6-5 and J is TRBJ1-2; tentative D call: TRBD1 (6 bases). The CDR3 is 13 residues long. With 4 bases removed from V and 4 bases from J, the gap between germline ends came to 10 bases. Germline CDR1 and CDR2: MNHEY and SVGAGI. CDR3 sequence: CASSSTGSYGYTF. As DNA, the CDR3 is TGTGCCAGCAGTTCGACAGGCTCCTATGGCTACACCTTC.

The chain is built from TRBV14 and TRBJ2-1; tentative D call: TRBD1 (6 bases). Germline V gives CDR1 SGHDN, CDR2 FVKESK. V lost 1 base, J lost 1 base, and 17 bases lay in between. The length of the CDR3 is 18 residues. Written as DNA, the CDR3 is TGTGCCAGCAGCCAAGCCGAGGGGGTCCCCAGGTCCTACAATGAGCAGTTCTTC. Its translation: CASSQAEGVPRSYNEQFF.